A single sample is the source of the 15 T cell receptor beta chains below, sequenced in a study of blood T cell repertoires in COVID-19. TCRdb's copy holds only in-frame clones and misses some; the assay was immunoSEQ multiplex PCR. The table shows 170,000 or so clones, with about 80% occurring only once. Sequencing input: peripheral blood. The receptors come from a man aged 70 or older with active or convalescent COVID-19.

The rearrangement links TRBV27 to TRBJ1-6; 8 bases align to TRBD1. V lost 8 bases to trimming and J lost 5 bases; unmatched junction nucleotides: 14. Germline V lookup: CDR1 MNHEY, CDR2 SMNVEV (reference sequence). This CDR3 region has 17 residues. For the CDR3, the DNA is TGTGCCAGCGGGGACAGGACGAGGATCCCGCATAATTCACCCCTCCACTTT. It translates to CASGDRTRIPHNSPLHF.

The chain uses TRBV6-5 and TRBJ2-7; 10 bases are a match to TRBD2. Trimming took 4 bases from V and 5 from J; bases not matched to a gene: 8. The germline CDR1 and CDR2 sequences are MNHEY and SVGAGI. The CDR3 sequence is 15 residues long. The CDR3 nucleotides are TGTGCCAGCAGTTCCCATGGGACTAGCGTCGACGAGCAGTACTTC. Amino acid sequence: CASSSHGTSVDEQYF.

This chain links TRBV5-1 with TRBJ2-1, with D perhaps TRBD2 (5 bases). CDR3 length: 13 amino acids. Germline CDR1 is SGHRS and CDR2 is YFSETQ. Trimming shortened V by 2 bases and J by 7 bases, and 10 bases separated the two germline ends. CDR3 sequence (DNA): TGCGCCAGCAGCTTAGCGGCCTTGAATGAGCAGTTCTTC. As protein: CASSLAALNEQFF. Drawing the rest from reference TRBV5-1 and TRBJ2-1, the complete variable domain is KAGVTQTPRYLIKTRGQQVTLSCSPISGHRSVSWYQQTPGQGLQFLFEYFSETQRNKGNFPGRFSGRQFSNSRSEMNVSTLELGDSALYLCASSLAALNEQFFGPGTRLTVL.

The rearrangement links TRBV5-1 to TRBJ1-5, with D possibly matching TRBD1 (5 bases). This CDR3 has 14 amino acids. Trimming pared 4 bases from V and 10 bases from J, leaving 18 bases between. Germline V gene data show CDR1 as SGHRS and CDR2 as YFSETQ. CDR3 sequence reads: CASSRDGSGQPQHF. CDR3 DNA sequence: TGCGCCAGCAGCAGGGACGGGAGTGGGCAACCCCAGCATTTT.

The rearrangement uses TRBV19 and TRBJ1-2; D gene ambiguous. With 3 bases removed from V and 2 bases from J, the gap between germline ends came to 7 bases. This CDR3 is built from 13 residues. Germline CDR1 reads LNHDA; CDR2 reads SQIVND (reference sequence). The CDR3 bases are TGTGCCAGTAGTATGAGTCAAAACTATGGCTACACCTTC. This translates into CASSMSQNYGYTF. The full variable domain, with the rest looked up from reference TRBV19 and TRBJ1-2, is DGGITQSPKYLFRKEGQNVTLSCEQNLNHDAMYWYRQDPGQGLRLIYYSQIVNDFQKGDIAEGYSVSREKKESFPLTVTSAQKNPTAFYLCASSMSQNYGYTFGSGTRLTVV.

The chain uses TRBV5-3 and TRBJ2-1, with 8 bases fitting TRBD1. TRBV5-3 qualifies as an ORF whose function is uncertain. This CDR3 contains 17 residues. V was pared by 4 bases and J by 0 bases, with 9 bases of the junction left unmatched. The CDR3 coding sequence is TGTGCCAGAAGCACCAAGGACAGGGTTAGCTCCTACAATGAGCAGTTCTTC. It specifies CARSTKDRVSSYNEQFF.

For this clone: Additional DNA sequences in this sample encode the identical CDR3. The chain joins TRBV27 to TRBJ2-3, with D maybe TRBD1 (5 bases). The germline V gene has CDR1 MNHEY and CDR2 SMNVEV (reference sequence). CDR3 length equals 14 residues. Trimming cost V 5 bases and J 2 bases, with 11 bases left between them. CDR3 loop: CASSPWGVTDTQYF. The CDR3 nucleotides are TGTGCCAGCAGTCCCTGGGGCGTCACAGATACGCAGTATTTT.

This clone turned up a few times. The chain has TRBV7-9 and TRBJ1-4; tentatively, D is TRBD1 (6 bases). Deletions cut 3 bases from V and 7 bases from J, with 15 bases between. The germline V gene encodes CDR1 SEHNR and CDR2 FQNEAQ (reference sequence). The CDR3 has 15 residues. The CDR3 region is CASSLGGQGSEKLFF. Here the CDR3 DNA reads TGTGCCAGCAGCTTGGGGGGGCAGGGAAGTGAAAAACTGTTTTTT.

The CDR3 region has the DNA TGTGCCAGCAGCTTAGGAGGCTGGCCAGGGTCGGACTATGGCTACACCTTC. Translating it yields CASSLGGWPGSDYGYTF. The V gene is TRBV7-2, the J gene TRBJ1-2; weak D call: TRBD1 (5 bases). Germline V lookup: CDR1 SGHTA, CDR2 FQGNSA. The CDR3 has 17 amino acids. The ends were cut back, 1 base at V and 3 bases at J, with 18 bases in the middle. The full variable domain, completed using reference TRBV7-2 and TRBJ1-2, is GAGVSQSPSNKVTEKGKDVELRCDPISGHTALYWYRQSLGQGLEFLIYFQGNSAPDKSGLPSDRFSAERTGGSVSTLTIQRTQQEDSAVYLCASSLGGWPGSDYGYTFGSGTRLTVV.

The chain employs TRBV28 and TRBJ1-1; TRBD1 might be the D (6 bases). The CDR3 is made up of 16 amino acids. V was shortened by 1 base and J by 3 bases, with 15 bases between the two germline ends. The germline V gene encodes CDR1 MDHEN and CDR2 SYDVKM. CDR3 coding DNA: TGTGCCAGCAGTTTATTAGTGGGGGCAGGGGACACTGAAGCTTTCTTT. Its protein is CASSLLVGAGDTEAFF.

The genes are TRBV7-2 and TRBJ2-1; no reliable D call. Trimming removed 1 base from V and 3 bases from J, with 10 bases in between. The germline gives CDR1 SGHTA, CDR2 FQGNSA. This CDR3 has 15 amino acids. This chain's CDR3 is CASSLDTSLYNEQFF. The CDR3 region has the DNA TGTGCCAGCAGCTTAGACACAAGTCTCTACAATGAGCAGTTCTTC.

The chain employs TRBV12-3 or TRBV12-4 and TRBJ1-1; D might be TRBD1 (5 bases). The V end lost 3 bases, the J end lost 4 bases, and 9 bases lay between the germline ends. The CDR3 is made up of 13 amino acids. The DNA of the CDR3 is TGTGCCAGCAGTTTCGGGGGTCCCACTGAAGCTTTCTTT. It specifies CASSFGGPTEAFF.

The chain carries TRBV10-1 and TRBJ1-4; D not certain. CDR3 size: 12 residues. In germline, CDR1 is WNHNN, CDR2 SYGVQD (reference sequence). Trimming took off 2 bases at V and 6 bases at J, with 4 bases between the two ends. CDR3 coding DNA: TGCGCCAGCAGTGAGACGGATGAAAAACTGTTTTTT. Amino acids: CASSETDEKLFF.

This chain uses TRBV2 with TRBJ2-1, with D uncertain. Germline values: CDR1 SNHLY, CDR2 FYNNEI. CDR3 length equals 13 residues. Between the trimmed V and J ends, which lost 7 bases and 7 bases, there was a span of 14 bases. CDR3 DNA: TGTGCCAGCAACCTCTACCCAGGAAATGAGCAGTTCTTC. Its translation is CASNLYPGNEQFF.

The rearrangement links TRBV9 to TRBJ1-3; 7 nucleotides align to TRBD1. Unmatched junction bases numbered 16, after V lost 3 bases and J lost 7 bases. This CDR3 is 17 amino acids long. Germline assignment: CDR1 SGDLS and CDR2 YYNGEE. CDR3 residues: CASSASGTAFPGNTIYF. The DNA of the CDR3 is TGTGCCAGCAGCGCCTCCGGGACAGCCTTTCCGGGGAACACCATATATTTT.